The source of this TCR beta chain is a study of regulatory T cells in long-lasting Graves disease (dated by TCRdb to about 2021). With respect to the entire study: Newly diagnosed Graves' disease patients had taken antithyroid drugs for less than 3 months. TCR sequencing covered roughly 13 persistent and approximately 20 newly diagnosed Graves' disease patients, some 35 samples in total. The study took place in China and was registered as a clinical trial. Persistent Graves' disease patients were compared with newly diagnosed Graves' disease patients by peripheral blood TCR sequencing and RNA sequencing. Broad study findings and their caveats: Compared with newly diagnosed patients, patients with persistent Graves' disease had lower TCR Shannon entropy and fewer highly expanded clones, which suggests clonal expansion. TRBV28, TRBJ1-2 and TRBJ2-5 were preferentially used in persistent disease, while TRBV20-1 and TRBJ2-1 were favored in newly diagnosed disease. Patients with persistent disease shared more public clonotypes (fewer than 3,000) than newly diagnosed patients did (966). The small sample size was acknowledged by the authors as a limitation that may reduce accuracy. Peripheral blood alone was examined, since thyroid tissue, which constituted the primary lesion, could not be accessed. Sequencing and analysis were limited to the TCR beta chain.

About this clonotype itself: The clone's antigen remains unknown. Per-nucleotide qualities are absent, and no much larger clonotype sits a single base away.

The protocol used for the library was multiplex PCR. These reads were obtained on an Illumina HiSeq 4000. To build TCR beta libraries, CDR3 regions were amplified by Arm-PCR using iRepertoire HTBI primers. Before sequencing, the PCR products underwent gel purification. The paper's processing steps were these. Gene usage analysis of CDR3 amino acid clonotypes used the 50 to 70 TRBV and more than 13 TRBJ segments found across samples. COPE and FqMerger were used to merge filtered high-quality paired reads into contigs. BLAST was used to align contigs to the IMGT TRBV, TRBD and TRBJ reference genes, and CDR3 was defined following IMGT. Clonotypes above 0.1% frequency were classified as highly expanded clones. Shannon entropy was used to measure repertoire diversity, and the Gini coefficient was used to measure V-J evenness. A clonotype found in more than one individual was treated as public. In-frame beta chains were kept once TCRdb had trimmed the public reads at Q25 with fastp and called clones with MiXCR. Entries are consolidated by CDR3 protein sequence, retaining the most common genes and DNA. The V and J calls reflect TCRdb's pipeline rather than the authors' work. This sample comprises some 600,000 distinct CDR3 sequences, around 15% of them detected only once. The ten most abundant clones make up around 12% of the sample.

Unmatched junction bases come to 1, with V trimmed by 2 bases and J by 6 bases. CDR1 and CDR2 (GTSNPN, SVGIG) derive from the germline V gene (reference sequence). There are 13 amino acids in the CDR3, from cysteine to phenylalanine inclusive. The only DNA kept is the CDR3, 39 bases in frame from the first base. The time point label, as the study defines it: newly diagnosed GD, antithyroid drugs for less than 3 months. For both TCR sequencing and RNA sequencing, RNA was extracted from PBMCs using TRIzol. Graves' disease was diagnosed according to American Thyroid Association guidelines. Patients were recruited from an endocrinology department in Xi'an, China. Each patient gave 9 to 10 milliliters of peripheral blood, collected in an EDTA anticoagulant tube. Ficoll Paque Plus density gradient separation was used to isolate PBMCs, and no additional T cell sorting was done. An Agilent 2100 Bioanalyzer and agarose gel were used to check RNA quality, while a NanoDrop 2000 measured RNA concentration.

Separately, the same data were catalogued under a study of T cells in Graves' hyperthyroidism and ophthalmopathy. Drawing on the second study: Graves' hyperthyroidism was defined as stable when no progression to ophthalmopathy occurred over 18 months of follow-up. Hyperthyroidism patients were aged 18 to 65 years and newly diagnosed, with disease duration of less than 2 months. Patients with uncontrolled infections, other autoimmune diseases, pregnancy or lactation were excluded. Diagnoses were based on clinical symptoms, serum thyroxine and TRAb, thyroid ultrasound and orbital computed tomography. The TCR CDR3 was subjected to a first round of RT-PCR using the HTBI primer set and the Qiagen OneStep RT-PCR kit. Most expanded thyroid clonotypes (frequency above 0.001) were also found in blood, which suggests that blood repertoires may mirror thyroid immune responses. Ophthalmopathy was separated from stable hyperthyroidism by a 13 V-J signature model, with over 85% sensitivity and about 81% specificity obtained in cross-validation and 80%/75% obtained in testing. In validation, the model predicted progression to ophthalmopathy with 65% to 71% sensitivity and 72% to 85% specificity, a median of 6.5 months before onset. A discovery cohort of about a hundred patients, approximately 44 with Graves' ophthalmopathy and 57 with stable Graves' hyperthyroidism, was used to find distinguishing TCR V-J signatures. Whether ophthalmopathy could be predicted prospectively was tested in an independent validation cohort made up of some 20 hyperthyroidism patients plus 17 patients who later progressed to ophthalmopathy. The 75 to 100 discovery patients were divided at random into training and test sets in a 7:3 ratio. In addition, the study compared T-cell repertoires in thyroid tissue and in blood from over 5 Graves' hyperthyroidism patients. Following sampling, methimazole starting at 30 mg daily was given to hyperthyroidism patients, and high-dose intravenous methylprednisolone was given to ophthalmopathy patients. The libraries were constructed in a second round of multiplex PCR and then size-selected and purified. Paired-end sequencing of the libraries was performed with 100 bp reads on an Illumina HiSeq2000. Raw data were processed with SOAPnuke, discarding reads with adapters, uncalled bases, mean Phred below 15, or no exact constant-primer or identifier match. High-quality paired reads were merged with COPE v1.2.5, and unique nucleotide sequences were defined as clonotypes. Clonotypes were aligned to IMGT TRBV, TRBD and TRBJ reference segments using MiTCR v1.1. The analysis included only V-J combinations with a frequency above 0.0001, which together covered approximately 99% of the repertoires. The TCS score was defined as the ratio of F50 (clonal expansion) to E x V (chaos), calculated using BLOSUM62-based TCRdist between CDR3 peptides within each V-J. Welch's t-statistics and random forest reduced 514 V-J features to 10 to 15, which were used in a naive Bayes classifier (R e1071). Sample size was not statistically predetermined, and investigators were not blinded to group allocation. The paper describes TCR Vbeta CDR3 sequencing of around 140 peripheral blood samples, made up of 43 ophthalmopathy patients, over 70 hyperthyroidism patients and approximately 17 progressor patients.

This clonotype was sampled from a man aged 18 to 30 with Graves disease. Donor details come from another sample of the same person, matched by shared clones. The sample was peripheral blood mononuclear cells (PBMCs), taken at new diagnosis, from a patient treated with antithyroid drugs. The rearrangement combines TRBV30 with TRBJ2-1, with TRBD2 matching 10 junction bases. The DNA sequence is given as TGTGCCTGGAGTTTAGCGGGAGGCAATGAGCAGTTCTTC. The encoded protein is CAWSLAGGNEQFF.